This entry lists 27 T cell receptor beta chains sequenced from one sample in a study of early T cells in non-severe SARS-CoV-2 infection. TCRdb reprocessed the 5' RACE reads with MiXCR, giving one entry per CDR3 protein. The table records 50,000 to 60,000 distinct CDR3 sequences, around 7% of them present only once. The sample in question was whole blood, obtained at baseline. The receptors here all came from an adult who was a healthcare worker with PCR-confirmed SARS-CoV-2 infection or an uninfected control (not recorded which).

Many counts were recorded for this clonotype. This chain connects TRBV5-1 to TRBJ2-5, with TRBD2 as a possible D gene (5 bases). In germline, CDR1 is SGHRS, CDR2 YFSETQ. This CDR3 is built from 13 residues. Trimming removed 0 bases at V and 7 bases at J, with 10 bases between. This CDR3 reads CASSLVRGATQYF. DNA for the CDR3: TGCGCCAGCAGCTTGGTACGGGGAGCGACCCAGTACTTC.

This clonotype has more than one count but fewer than ten. J is TRBJ2-7 and V is TRBV7-8, with unresolved D. V lost 5 bases to trimming and J lost 4 bases, with 6 bases between them. CDR1 is SGHVS, CDR2 FQNEAQ, per germline. CDR3 length equals 11 residues. The CDR3 region is CASSAYYEQYF. For the CDR3, the DNA is TGTGCCAGCAGCGCATATTACGAGCAGTACTTC.

Comments on this clonotype: This may arise from a read error, as a much more abundant clone is one base away. The J gene is TRBJ2-2, the V gene TRBV20-1, with a possible D match to TRBD2 (5 bases). The CDR3 extends over 16 amino acids. Germline V gene lookup returns CDR1 DFQATT and CDR2 SNEGSKA (reference sequence). CDR3 bases: TGCAGTGCTAGAGGACCAACCCTTCCGAACACCGGGGTGCTGTTTTTT. Protein product: CSARGPTLPNTGVLFF.

This clonotype was observed many times. The J gene is TRBJ2-7, the V gene TRBV18; 7 positions agree with TRBD1. The CDR3 totals 13 residues. CDR1 is KGHSH and CDR2 is LQKENI in the germline V gene. After removal of 0 bases from V and 6 bases from J, the junction contained 2 bases not matched to a gene. CDR3: CASSPPDRREQYF. The CDR3 DNA follows: TGTGCCAGCTCACCACCGGACAGGCGCGAGCAGTACTTC.

In its sample, this clonotype was seen many times. The chain carries TRBV7-3 and TRBJ2-3; 7 bases match TRBD1. The trim removed 5 bases at V and 2 bases at J, leaving 13 bases unmatched. Germline V lookup: CDR1 SGHTA, CDR2 FQGTGA. The CDR3 spans 17 residues. Here the CDR3 DNA reads TGTGCCAGCAGCCACAGGCGAGGGGGCCTCGACACAGATACGCAGTATTTT. Amino acid sequence: CASSHRRGGLDTDTQYF.

This clonotype appeared many times. The rearrangement joins TRBV9 to TRBJ1-6; tentatively, D is TRBD1 (6 bases). Trimming cost V 7 bases and J 7 bases, with 9 bases left between them. The CDR3 loop spans 12 amino acids. Germline CDR1 is SGDLS and CDR2 is YYNGEE. The CDR3 region has the DNA TGTGCCAGCGGGGGCTTAAATTCACCCCTCCACTTT. Protein product: CASGGLNSPLHF.

The rearrangement uses TRBV27 and TRBJ2-7; perhaps TRBD2 as D (5 bases). V lost 5 bases to trimming and J lost 3 bases, with 14 bases between them. The CDR3 has 14 residues. The germline gives CDR1 MNHEY, CDR2 SMNVEV (reference sequence). The CDR3 sequence is CASSQTSFHYEQYF. As DNA, the CDR3 is TGTGCCAGCAGTCAAACTAGTTTTCACTACGAGCAGTACTTC.

The chain couples TRBV29-1 to TRBJ2-3; no clear D. Germline CDR1 and CDR2: SQVTM and ANQGSEA. The CDR3 is 11 residues long. Between the trimmed V and J ends, which lost 5 bases and 6 bases, there was a span of 9 bases. The CDR3 region is CSVSPADTQYF. The CDR3 region has the DNA TGCAGCGTTAGTCCAGCCGATACGCAGTATTTT.

The chain couples TRBV19 to TRBJ2-7; TRBD1 matches at 7 bases. J gave up 5 bases and V 3 bases, and 4 bases lay outside the gene matches. Germline V CDR1 and CDR2: LNHDA, SQIVND (reference sequence). The CDR3 consists of 13 residues. The CDR3 coding sequence is TGTGCCAGTAGTATCGGCAGGGGGAACGAGCAGTACTTC. It yields the protein CASSIGRGNEQYF.

This clonotype has a handful of counts. This chain connects TRBV30 to TRBJ1-2; TRBD1 is a possible D gene (6 bases). Trimming took off 2 bases at V and 5 bases at J, with 12 bases between the two ends. The CDR3 length is 13 residues. The V gene's germline CDR1 is GTSNPN and CDR2 SVGIG (reference sequence). The CDR3, as DNA: TGTGCCTGGAGTACAGGGTCGGGGTATGGCTACACCTTC. It encodes CAWSTGSGYGYTF. Full variable domain (rest looked up from reference TRBV30 and TRBJ1-2): SQTIHQWPATLVQPVGSPLSLECTVEGTSNPNLYWYRQAAGRGLQLLFYSVGIGQISSEVPQNLSASRPQDRQFILSSKKLLLSDSGFYLCAWSTGSGYGYTFGSGTRLTVV.

The chain has TRBV18 and TRBJ2-7; weak D call: TRBD2 (5 bases). Germline CDR1 KGHSH, CDR2 LQKENI. Trimming took off 0 bases at V and 2 bases at J, with 17 bases between the two ends. This CDR3 comprises 17 residues. The CDR3 nucleotides read TGTGCCAGCTCACCACCTGGCTTGGAGGCCCGCACCTACGAGCAGTACTTC. Translating it yields CASSPPGLEARTYEQYF.

This chain joins TRBV20-1 and TRBJ2-7, with 7 bases identical to TRBD1. CDR3 length equals 13 residues. Germline V gene lookup returns CDR1 DFQATT and CDR2 SNEGSKA (reference sequence). The ends lost 6 bases at V and 2 bases at J; junction bases unmatched: 7. CDR3 coding DNA: TGCAGTGCGGCTACGGACAGGACCTACGAGCAGTACTTC. Its protein is CSAATDRTYEQYF.

The chain carries TRBV20-1 and TRBJ2-7; 9 bases map to TRBD1. Germline CDR1 reads DFQATT; CDR2 reads SNEGSKA (reference sequence). The V segment lost 4 bases and the J segment 0 bases; nucleotides outside the gene matches: 13. The CDR3 contains 17 residues. The CDR3 DNA reads as TGCAGTGCTACGGGGACAGGGAGTTGGGCGGACTCCTACGAGCAGTACTTC. Its protein is CSATGTGSWADSYEQYF.

Notes on this clonotype: One end of the junction does not line up with germline, which may come from a read error. V is TRBV30 and J is TRBJ1-4, with D unclear. The CDR3 extends over 11 amino acids. Germline loops: CDR1 GTSNPN, CDR2 SVGIG (reference sequence). The CDR3 sequence is CAWSVGRLSLF. In DNA, the CDR3 is TGTGCCTGGAGTGTAGGGCGTCTGTCGCTTTTT. The full variable domain, with the rest looked up from reference TRBV30 and TRBJ1-4, is SQTIHQWPATLVQPVGSPLSLECTVEGTSNPNLYWYRQAAGRGLQLLFYSVGIGQISSEVPQNLSASRPQDRQFILSSKKLLLSDSGFYLCAWSVGRLSLFGSGTQLSVL.

This clonotype was detected many times. V is TRBV11-2 and J is TRBJ1-5, with D possibly TRBD1 on 6 matching bases. Deletions cut 3 bases from V and 5 bases from J, with 11 bases between. There are 14 residues in the CDR3. Per germline, CDR1 SGHAT and CDR2 FQNNGV. The DNA of the CDR3 is TGTGCCAGCAGCTTTACACAGGGCGATCAGCCCCAGCATTTT. Its translation is CASSFTQGDQPQHF.

The chain links TRBV29-1 to TRBJ1-2, with D perhaps TRBD1 (6 bases). Trimming left V 7 bases short and J 8 bases short, with 17 bases between. The CDR3 covers 12 residues. The V gene's germline CDR1 is SQVTM and CDR2 ANQGSEA. The CDR3 DNA reads as TGCAGCGGGACAGAGATCCTGGGGGGCTACACCTTC. Amino acid sequence: CSGTEILGGYTF.

V and J are TRBV4-2 and TRBJ2-7, with 9 bases identical to TRBD2. The CDR3 contains 15 residues. Trimming cost V 4 bases and J 1 base; bases outside gene matches: 5. Germline CDR1 reads LGHNA; CDR2 reads YNFKEQ. CDR3 protein: CASSPTGLASYEQYF. CDR3 nucleotide sequence: TGTGCCAGCAGCCCCACGGGACTAGCATCCTACGAGCAGTACTTC.

A few counts support this clonotype. This chain connects TRBV6-5 to TRBJ2-1, with unresolved D. Germline V gene data show CDR1 as MNHEY and CDR2 as SVGAGI. The CDR3 consists of 14 residues. The V gene lost 0 bases and the J gene lost 7 bases, with 10 bases spanning the gap. The CDR3 region has the DNA TGTGCCAGCAGTTACTCGATCGGTGGTAATGAGCAGTTCTTC. Translated: CASSYSIGGNEQFF.

The gene calls are TRBV29-1 and TRBJ2-1, with 9 bases fitting TRBD2. After removal of 8 bases from V and 0 bases from J, the junction contained 11 bases not matched to a gene. The CDR3 is 16 amino acids. CDR1 and CDR2 from the germline V gene are SQVTM and ANQGSEA. CDR3 sequence: CSSGSGGWSSYNEQFF. Written as DNA, the CDR3 is TGCAGCTCAGGTAGCGGGGGCTGGAGCTCCTACAATGAGCAGTTCTTC.

This clonotype was counted ten times or more. The CDR3: CASSLLPSRYNEQFF. DNA for the CDR3: TGTGCCAGCAGTTTATTGCCTAGCCGCTACAATGAGCAGTTCTTC. This chain uses TRBV12-3 or TRBV12-4 with TRBJ2-1, with D perhaps matching TRBD2 (5 bases). This CDR3 has 15 amino acids. Trimming left V 2 bases short and J 3 bases short, with 11 bases between.

This clonotype was seen repeatedly, ten times or more. The V and J genes are TRBV3-1 and TRBJ1-6; D gene unclear. Germline lookup yields CDR1 LGHDT and CDR2 YNNKEL (reference sequence). There are 13 residues in the CDR3. V gave up 4 bases and J gave up 8 bases, with 9 bases separating them. The CDR3 region has the DNA TGTGCCAGCAGCCCAGAGACGTATTCACCCCTCCACTTT. It yields the protein CASSPETYSPLHF.

The table lists this clonotype with a few counts. This chain uses TRBV7-6 with TRBJ2-1; 9 positions match TRBD2. The CDR3 is 18 residues long. Germline V CDR1 and CDR2: SGHVS, FNYEAQ. V dropped 5 bases and J dropped 5; count of bases not matched to a gene: 16. DNA for the CDR3: TGTGCCAGCAGCCCCGGAGGTGGGCCTAGCGGGGTGCACAATGAGCAGTTCTTC. Its translation: CASSPGGGPSGVHNEQFF.

This clonotype appeared many times. The rearrangement links TRBV20-1 to TRBJ2-3; no clear D gene. The germline CDR1 and CDR2 sequences are DFQATT and SNEGSKA (reference sequence). V was pared by 3 bases and J by 4 bases, with 14 bases between. The CDR3 runs 14 residues. CDR3 sequence: CSARTPPGADTQYF. The CDR3, as DNA: TGCAGTGCTAGGACTCCACCTGGCGCAGATACGCAGTATTTT.

There are many counts of this clonotype. CDR3 DNA sequence: TGTGCCAGCAGTTTAGACTCGTCGGGGGTCAATGAGCAGTTCTTC. Its translation: CASSLDSSGVNEQFF. The chain links TRBV28 to TRBJ2-1; tentatively, D is TRBD2 (6 bases). This CDR3 is built from 15 residues. Looked up from germline, CDR1 is MDHEN and CDR2 is SYDVKM. Trimming shortened V by 2 bases and J by 6 bases, and 14 bases separated the two germline ends.

This clonotype appeared many times. The rearrangement links TRBV12-3 or TRBV12-4 to TRBJ2-7; no clear D gene. Trimming shortened V by 4 bases and J by 5 bases, and 6 bases separated the two germline ends. CDR3 length equals 11 residues. CDR3 nucleotides: TGTGCCAGCAGTTCAACCCACGAGCAGTACTTC. Its protein is CASSSTHEQYF.

This clonotype appeared a few times. J is TRBJ1-2 and V is TRBV28; D is unresolved. The CDR3 contains 15 residues. V was trimmed by 4 bases and J by 2 bases, leaving 14 bases between them. In germline, CDR1 is MDHEN, CDR2 SYDVKM. The CDR3 DNA follows: TGTGCCAGCAGTTCGCCCCGGACTTCAAACTATGGCTACACCTTC. It codes for CASSSPRTSNYGYTF.

This clonotype was observed a handful of times. The genes are TRBV9 and TRBJ2-3, with 8 nucleotides matching TRBD2. Trimming at V came to 4 bases and at J to 4 bases, leaving 20 bases not matched to a gene. Germline CDR1 and CDR2: SGDLS and YYNGEE. The CDR3 is made up of 19 amino acids. CDR3 coding DNA: TGTGCCAGCAGCCCCCTCGGACTAGCTGGGGGTTCGCCGGCAGATACGCAGTATTTT. Translation gives CASSPLGLAGGSPADTQYF.